Listed below are T cell receptor beta chains from one sample, sequenced in a study of B cell selection in AIRE deficiency. Only in-frame clones appear in the TCRdb table, and some are missing; sequencing was by immunoSEQ multiplex PCR. The sample holds tens of thousands of clones; approximately 96% are singletons and the top ten take around 0.22%. The sample comprised CD4+CD127+ conventional T cells sorted from PBMCs. All receptors derive from a human donor in good health. CDR3s include the opening cysteine and the closing phenylalanine or tryptophan. D genes are given only for firm matches. Only part of the rows carry a size: once, few, many, or a class if the clone is expanded.

j_call,d_call,v_call,clone_size,cdr3_nt,cdr3_aa
TRBJ1-4,-,TRBV9,once,TGTGCCAGCAGCGTAGCTACCGGGGCAACTAATGAAAAACTGTTTTTT,CASSVATGATNEKLFF
TRBJ1-6,TRBD1,TRBV28,once,TGTGCCAGCAGAAGGACAGGGACCCGCTCCTATAATTCACCCCTCCACTTT,CASRRTGTRSYNSPLHF
TRBJ2-3,TRBD2,TRBV11-2,-,TGTGCCAGCAGCGGACTAGCGGGAAAAGATACGCAGTATTTT,CASSGLAGKDTQYF
TRBJ2-5,-,TRBV15,-,TGTGCCACCAGCAGAGCCCAGCTTCGGACTCTAATTTCCCGGGAGACCCAGTACTTC,CATSRAQLRTLISRETQYF
TRBJ2-5,-,TRBV7-2,-,TGTGCCAGCAGCCTATCCCAGGACACGTTTCAAGAGACCCAGTACTTC,CASSLSQDTFQETQYF
TRBJ2-7,-,TRBV7-2,-,TGTGCCAGCAGCGTGAATCGGGACACTTTTTACGAGCAGTACTTC,CASSVNRDTFYEQYF
TRBJ2-7,TRBD2,TRBV10-3,-,TGTGCCATCAGTGAGTCGACGACTAGCGGGCCGCAGTACTTC,CAISESTTSGPQYF
TRBJ2-1,-,TRBV28,-,TGTGCCAGCAGTGGGGTAGCGGATCGGGTAAATGAGCAGTTCTTC,CASSGVADRVNEQFF
TRBJ2-4,TRBD1,TRBV29-1,-,TGCAGCGTCGGGACAGTCTTAGCCAAAAACATTCAGTACTTC,CSVGTVLAKNIQYF
TRBJ2-2,TRBD2,TRBV7-3,-,TGTGCCAGCAGCTTAGGAAAGGGCGGGAGGGCGGAAGGCGGGGAGCTGTTTTTT,CASSLGKGGRAEGGELFF
TRBJ2-1,-,TRBV4-2,-,TGTGCCAGCAGCCCTCCGGACGGGAATGAGCAGTTCTTC,CASSPPDGNEQFF
TRBJ1-2,TRBD1,TRBV7-2,-,TGTGCCACTGGACAGGGTAGCTATGGCTACACCTTC,CATGQGSYGYTF
TRBJ2-1,-,TRBV9,-,TGTGCCAGCAGCGTAGGTGCGGGTAGCTCCTACAATGAGCAGTTCTTC,CASSVGAGSSYNEQFF
TRBJ2-7,TRBD1,TRBV19,-,TGTGCCAGTAAACAGACAGGGGCCAACGAGCAGTACTTC,CASKQTGANEQYF
TRBJ2-1,-,TRBV5-8,-,TGTGCCAGCAGCGCGGACGTATGGGGCAATGAGCAGTTCTTC,CASSADVWGNEQFF
TRBJ1-1,-,TRBV5-1,-,TGCGCCAGCAGCTTTAGGGCTTTGGACACTGAAGCTTTCTTT,CASSFRALDTEAFF
TRBJ2-5,-,TRBV11-2,-,TGTGCCAGCAGCTTAAAGGGGTCGAGTATCCCCTCCCAAGAGACCCAGTACTTC,CASSLKGSSIPSQETQYF
TRBJ2-3,-,TRBV5-4,-,TGTGCCAGCAGCGCGACCTCTGGCACAGATACGCAGTATTTT,CASSATSGTDTQYF
TRBJ1-5,-,TRBV7-8,once,TGTGCCAGCAGCTTAGCGGGTCAGCCCCAGCATTTT,CASSLAGQPQHF
TRBJ1-5,-,TRBV28,-,TGTGCCAGCAGTTTACCGTACAACAATCAGCCCCAGCATTTT,CASSLPYNNQPQHF
TRBJ2-4,-,TRBV5-1,-,TGCGCCAGCAGCTTGGCGGGGGCGCGGGTTTACCCCGTGAACTTC,CASSLAGARVYPVNF
TRBJ2-3,-,TRBV28,-,TGTGCCGGCGGGTCCATGGGCACAGATACGCAGTATTTT,CAGGSMGTDTQYF
TRBJ2-5,-,TRBV11-2,-,TGTGCCAGCAGCTTCGACGAGAGGACCCAGTACTTC,CASSFDERTQYF
TRBJ2-3,-,TRBV9,-,TGTGCCAGCAGCGTAGAGCGGGATACGCAGTATTTT,CASSVERDTQYF
TRBJ2-7,-,TRBV21-1,-,TGTGCCAGCAGTCACGAGCAGTACTTC,CASSHEQYF
TRBJ2-7,-,TRBV5-1,-,TGCGCCAGCAGCTTGGTTGGTGTAGGCTCCTTCTACGAGCAGTACTTC,CASSLVGVGSFYEQYF
TRBJ1-6,-,TRBV28,-,TGTGCCAGCAGTCAAATGCCTCATTCAGCCCTCCACTTT,CASSQMPHSALHF
TRBJ2-5,-,TRBV5-1,-,TGCGCCAGCAGCTCTGGCGGGGCAATCTTGGAGACCCAGTACTTC,CASSSGGAILETQYF
TRBJ2-1,TRBD1,TRBV5-1,-,TGCGCCAGCAGCTTGGAACCCCGAGGTCAGGGGGCGCGGAATGAGCAGTTCTTC,CASSLEPRGQGARNEQFF
TRBJ1-2,-,TRBV18,-,TGTGCCAGCTCACCACTTTCAGGTCTCGATCGTGGGTATGGCTACACCTTC,CASSPLSGLDRGYGYTF
TRBJ2-3,TRBD1,TRBV4-3,-,TGCGCCAGCAGCCATGGACCCCCTCGACAGGGAGGCACAGATACGCAGTATTTT,CASSHGPPRQGGTDTQYF
TRBJ2-1,TRBD2,TRBV15,-,TGTGCCACCGGAGGGCGGGAGTACAATGAGCAGTTCTTC,CATGGREYNEQFF
TRBJ1-1,TRBD1,TRBV10-3,-,TGTGCCATCGCCCCCCAAGGGGGCCCCACTGAAGCTTTCTTT,CAIAPQGGPTEAFF
TRBJ1-6,-,TRBV6-1,-,TGTGCCAGCAGTGACCCGAGATCGGGCCCCGCTGGTTCACCCCTCCACTTT,CASSDPRSGPAGSPLHF
TRBJ2-5,TRBD2,TRBV18,once,TGTGCCAGCTCACCGGGACTAGCGGCCCAAGAGACCCAGTACTTC,CASSPGLAAQETQYF
TRBJ2-7,-,TRBV18,once,TGTGCCAGCTCACCAACTACCTACGAGCAGTACTTC,CASSPTTYEQYF
TRBJ2-1,-,TRBV2,-,TGTGCCAGCAGTGAGTTTCGGGACTCCTCAGGGCAGTTCTTC,CASSEFRDSSGQFF
TRBJ2-1,TRBD2,TRBV5-1,-,TGCGCCAGCAGCCCCGAGGTAGCGGGCAGTCAGTTCTTC,CASSPEVAGSQFF
TRBJ2-2,TRBD1,TRBV18,-,TGTGCCAGCTCACTGGGACAGGGAGACACCGGGGAGCTGTTTTTT,CASSLGQGDTGELFF
TRBJ2-2,-,TRBV21-1,-,TGTGCCAGCAGCAAAGAAACGAGGCGCGGTTCGAACGGGCCGGGACAAGCGAACACCGGGGAGCTGTTTTTT,CASSKETRRGSNGPGQANTGELFF
TRBJ2-3,-,TRBV5-1,-,TGCGCCAGCAGCTTGCCTTCAAGCACAGATACGCAGTATTTT,CASSLPSSTDTQYF
TRBJ2-5,TRBD1,TRBV27,-,TGTGCCAGCAGTCCGCAACAGGGGCGGTTAGAGACCCAGTACTTC,CASSPQQGRLETQYF
TRBJ2-1,TRBD1,TRBV5-1,-,TGCGCCAGCAGCCCGGACAGGGCAGGTCATGAGCAGTTCTTC,CASSPDRAGHEQFF
TRBJ2-1,-,TRBV7-8,-,TGTGCCAGCAGCTTAGGGACCATTAAGGTATCAGGTGGAGTCTTC,CASSLGTIKVSGGVF
TRBJ1-4,-,TRBV6-1,-,TGTGCCAGCAGTCGGACCCCAGGATCGCCGAAGGTACTGTTTTTT,CASSRTPGSPKVLFF
TRBJ2-5,-,TRBV29-1,-,TGCAGCGTTGTAGGACCCGACAGGCCAGAGACCCAGTACTTC,CSVVGPDRPETQYF
TRBJ1-1,-,TRBV18,-,TGTGCCAGCTCACCTCAGGGAAACACTGAAGCTTTCTTT,CASSPQGNTEAFF
TRBJ2-2,-,TRBV2,-,TGTGCCAGTCGAGGCACCGGGGAGCTGTTTTTT,CASRGTGELFF
TRBJ2-5,TRBD2,TRBV28,once,TGTGCCAGCAGTGCCTCCATCGGGACTAGCGGGTTATACTTC,CASSASIGTSGLYF
TRBJ2-7,-,TRBV18,-,TGTGCCAGCTCACCACCAGGGGGGCATAGGAACGAGCAGTACTTC,CASSPPGGHRNEQYF
TRBJ2-7,-,TRBV29-1,-,TGCAGCGTTTCTCGACGACTAGGAATCTACGAGCAGTACTTC,CSVSRRLGIYEQYF
TRBJ2-1,-,TRBV11-2,-,TGTGCCAGCAGCTTAGTGGAGTGGGGCGATCGATACAATGAGCAGTTCTTC,CASSLVEWGDRYNEQFF
TRBJ2-7,-,TRBV6-1,-,TGTGCCAGCAGGGCTAGCAGGGGAATTGCCTACGAGCAGTACTTC,CASRASRGIAYEQYF
TRBJ1-2,-,TRBV4-1,-,TGCGCCAGCAGCCGGCAGGGGCAAAGAGCTAACTATGGCTACACCTTC,CASSRQGQRANYGYTF
TRBJ1-2,-,TRBV6-5,-,TGTGCCAGCAGTGAAGTAGGGAATGGCTACACCTTC,CASSEVGNGYTF
TRBJ1-1,-,TRBV10-1,-,TGCGCCCCAAGCAGTCTCTTGAACACTGAAGCTTTCTTT,CAPSSLLNTEAFF
TRBJ1-4,TRBD1,TRBV5-1,-,TGCGCCAGCAGCTTGACCGGGACAGGGGGTGAAAAACTGTTTTTT,CASSLTGTGGEKLFF
TRBJ1-1,-,TRBV6-5,-,TGTGCCAGCACCATGGGGGGGACTGAAGCTTTCTTT,CASTMGGTEAFF